This entry concerns a single TCR beta chain. Its specificity is unknown. The sample originates from a study of cytomegalovirus exposure and HLA in healthy donors. The germline V gene has CDR1 SGHTA and CDR2 FQGNSA. The CDR3 sequence is 16 residues long. J was trimmed by 4 bases and V by 2 bases; bases with no gene match: 10. Notes on the study in general: Data from an earlier analysis indicated that most TCR beta V segments were productive either about 87% or about 30% of the time. Sequencing depth roughly uniform across donors was assumed in presence/absence analyses.

Amplification used 60 Vbeta primers and 13 Jbeta primers. The table came from immunoSEQ multiplex PCR; TCRdb's copy has only in-frame clones and leaves some out. There are about 200,000 clones in the sample; just over 75% occur only once, and 0.6% to 0.7% lies in the top ten. The sequence was obtained from a man between 18 and 35 years old in good health and CMV-seronegative. The specimen sequenced was PBMCs. The chain carries TRBV7-2 and TRBJ1-2; 7 bases fit TRBD1. CDR3 region: CASSLTTGVSSYGYTF. DNA for the CDR3: TGTGCCAGCAGCTTAACCACAGGGGTCTCGAGCTATGGCTACACCTTC.